These 26 T cell receptor beta chains were all obtained from the same sample, sequenced in a study of T cells in Graves' hyperthyroidism and ophthalmopathy. RNA transcripts served as the template for amplifying TCR beta CDR3 regions. During a first-round RT-PCR of the TCR CDR3, the HTBI primer set was used. MiXCR was run by TCRdb on the multiplex PCR reads, yielding one entry per CDR3 protein. The table has some 560,000 distinct CDR3 sequences, around 14% seen once. The sequenced sample was blood. The receptors shown here come from a woman aged 25 to 45 with Graves' hyperthyroidism.

This clonotype was seen at least ten times. Written as DNA, the CDR3 is TGTGCCAGCAGTGAAATTTGGCAGAATAATTCACCCCTCCACTTT. Translated, it gives CASSEIWQNNSPLHF. V and J are TRBV6-1 and TRBJ1-6; D gene ambiguous. CDR3 size: 15 residues. Trimming cost V 2 bases and J 5 bases, with 10 bases left between them. The germline gives CDR1 MNHNS, CDR2 SASEGT.

In regard to this clonotype: A much larger clone lies one base from this, so it may be a read error. The rearrangement links TRBV6-5 to TRBJ1-1; D may be TRBD1 (6 bases). V lost 0 bases to trimming and J lost 3 bases, with 17 bases between them. The CDR3 spans 17 residues. Germline CDR1 is MNHEY and CDR2 is SVGAGI. This chain's CDR3 is CASSYSGSRGGDTEAFF. As DNA, the CDR3 is TGTGCCAGCAGTTACTCGGGCTCCAGGGGTGGGGACACTGAAGCTTTCTTT.

This clonotype was seen many times. The chain has TRBV20-1 and TRBJ2-6; unclear D gene. Germline loops: CDR1 DFQATT, CDR2 SNEGSKA (reference sequence). The CDR3 loop spans 14 amino acids. V was trimmed by 1 base and J by 2 bases, leaving 6 bases between them. The CDR3 is CSARVSAGANVLTF. In DNA form, the CDR3 reads TGCAGTGCTAGAGTGTCGGCTGGGGCCAACGTCCTGACTTTC.

In this sample, this clonotype turned up many times. The chain combines TRBV6-2 or TRBV6-3 with TRBJ2-2; D is unresolved. V was shortened by 1 base and J by 4 bases, with 10 bases between the two germline ends. Looked up from germline, CDR1 is MNHEY and CDR2 is SVGEGT. The CDR3 loop spans 15 amino acids. CDR3 residues: CASSYFGLSTGELFF. CDR3 nucleotide sequence: TGTGCCAGCAGTTACTTTGGTCTATCCACCGGGGAGCTGTTTTTT.

This clonotype showed up many times. The DNA for the CDR3 is TGTGCCAGCAGCTTAGGGCAACTAGCGGGAGAGGAAGAGACCCAGTACTTC. This gives the protein CASSLGQLAGEEETQYF. The chain employs TRBV7-3 and TRBJ2-5; 11 bases match TRBD2. There are 17 residues in the CDR3. V trimming: 2 bases; J trimming: 3 bases; junction bases outside the gene matches: 8. Germline loops: CDR1 SGHTA, CDR2 FQGTGA.

This clonotype was seen a handful of times. The V call is TRBV18, the J call TRBJ2-1, with 11 bases fitting TRBD2. Unmatched junction bases numbered 10, after V lost 6 bases and J lost 0 bases. Germline CDR1 KGHSH, CDR2 LQKENI. The CDR3 covers 18 residues. CDR3 sequence: CASSREASGGSSYNEQFF. The DNA for the CDR3 is TGTGCCAGCTCCCGGGAAGCTAGCGGGGGGAGCTCCTACAATGAGCAGTTCTTC.

This clonotype has just a few counts. The chain joins TRBV20-1 to TRBJ2-2, with 10 positions matching TRBD2. Germline CDR1 reads DFQATT; CDR2 reads SNEGSKA (reference sequence). Trimming took 7 bases from V and 2 from J; bases not matched to a gene: 7. The CDR3 extends over 15 amino acids. The CDR3 DNA reads TGCAGTGGAAGAGAGCGGGAGGGAAACACCGGGGAGCTGTTTTTT. Amino acids: CSGREREGNTGELFF.

There are a few counts of this clonotype. V gene TRBV27 combines with J gene TRBJ2-5, with a weak D call TRBD2 (6 bases). The CDR3 contains 16 residues. Germline CDR1 MNHEY, CDR2 SMNVEV (reference sequence). Deletions cut 5 bases from V and 4 bases from J, with 20 bases between. The CDR3 loop reads CASSPRLGSLRETQYF. The CDR3 DNA reads as TGTGCCAGCAGTCCTCGACTAGGGAGCCTACGAGAGACCCAGTACTTC.

This clonotype was found a few times. J is TRBJ2-7 and V is TRBV5-4; D might be TRBD1 (6 bases). The CDR3 runs 15 residues. The V gene's germline CDR1 is SGHNT and CDR2 YYREEE (reference sequence). V was shortened by 0 bases and J by 2 bases, with 12 bases between the two germline ends. CDR3 sequence reads: CASSLDRASAYEQYF. DNA for the CDR3: TGTGCCAGCAGCTTGGACAGGGCTTCTGCCTACGAGCAGTACTTC.

The rearrangement joins TRBV7-9 to TRBJ2-7, with a possible D match to TRBD2 (5 bases). V shed 6 bases and J shed 0 bases, with 9 bases lying between them. Per germline, CDR1 SEHNR and CDR2 FQNEAQ (reference sequence). This CDR3 has 13 residues. CDR3 sequence reads: CASREDASYEQYF. In DNA form, the CDR3 reads TGTGCCAGCAGGGAGGACGCCTCCTACGAGCAGTACTTC.

A few counts support this clonotype. J is TRBJ1-3 and V is TRBV9, with D hard to call. The CDR3 sequence is 15 residues long. V was shortened by 4 bases and J by 0 bases, with 11 bases between the two germline ends. The germline CDR1 and CDR2 sequences are SGDLS and YYNGEE. Here the CDR3 reads CASSPRAFSGNTIYF. The CDR3 region has the DNA TGTGCCAGCAGCCCCCGGGCTTTCTCTGGAAACACCATATATTTT. Complete variable domain (other parts from reference TRBV9 and TRBJ1-3): DSGVTQTPKHLITATGQRVTLRCSPRSGDLSVYWYQQSLDQGLQFLIQYYNGEERAKGNILERFSAQQFPDLHSELNLSSLELGDSALYFCASSPRAFSGNTIYFGEGSWLTVV.

This clonotype has only a few counts. The genes are TRBV28 and TRBJ2-1; TRBD2 might be the D (6 bases). Per the germline V gene, CDR1 is MDHEN and CDR2 is SYDVKM. V was trimmed by 6 bases and J by 5 bases, leaving 20 bases between them. The CDR3 loop spans 16 amino acids. CDR3 DNA: TGTGCCAGCAGACCCACTGGGGGAGGTTCACACAATGAGCAGTTCTTC. Protein: CASRPTGGGSHNEQFF.

This clonotype showed up many times. The chain is built from TRBV30 and TRBJ2-3; D is uncertain. The V end was cut by 2 bases, the J end by 5 bases, with 5 bases between. CDR1 and CDR2 from the germline V gene are GTSNPN and SVGIG (reference sequence). The CDR3 has 11 residues. CDR3 residues: CAWSSEDTQYF. CDR3 coding DNA: TGTGCCTGGAGTTCTGAAGATACGCAGTATTTT.

This clonotype appeared many times. The gene calls are TRBV3-1 and TRBJ1-6, with 11 bases aligning to TRBD1. The CDR3 length is 15 residues. After removal of 1 base from V and 12 bases from J, the junction contained 5 bases not matched to a gene. Per the germline V gene, CDR1 is LGHDT and CDR2 is YNNKEL (reference sequence). Here the CDR3 DNA reads TGTGCCAGCAGCCAAGGGTCGGGACAGGGGGTACCCCTCCACTTT. Translated, it gives CASSQGSGQGVPLHF.

The chain is built from TRBV18 and TRBJ2-5; the D gene is possibly TRBD2 (6 bases). Germline CDR1 is KGHSH and CDR2 is LQKENI. The CDR3 contains 15 residues. Trimming removed 0 bases at V and 1 base at J, with 9 bases between. The CDR3: CASSPPEGSQETQYF. The CDR3 DNA is TGTGCCAGCTCACCACCGGAGGGAAGCCAAGAGACCCAGTACTTC.

The V call is TRBV7-3, the J call TRBJ2-2; D remains unclear. V was clipped by 5 bases and J by 0 bases, with 19 bases between them. Germline-derived CDR1 and CDR2 are SGHTA and FQGTGA. CDR3 size: 18 residues. The chain's CDR3 is CASSRTGPATSNTGELFF. The DNA for the CDR3 is TGTGCCAGCAGCCGAACCGGACCCGCGACTTCGAACACCGGGGAGCTGTTTTTT.

This clonotype turned up a few times. The chain employs TRBV7-9 and TRBJ2-5, with D possibly matching TRBD1 (6 bases). CDR3 size: 15 residues. Between the trimmed V and J ends, which lost 5 bases and 5 bases, there was a span of 18 bases. Germline CDR1 and CDR2: SEHNR and FQNEAQ (reference sequence). The CDR3 region is CASSLAGQGWETQYF. CDR3 DNA: TGTGCCAGCAGCCTCGCTGGGCAGGGGTGGGAGACCCAGTACTTC.

This clonotype was observed at least ten times. The chain couples TRBV7-2 to TRBJ2-4, with TRBD1 matching 11 bases. Germline trimming cut 7 bases from V and 6 bases from J; bases unmatched to any gene: 5. CDR3 size: 14 residues. Germline CDR1 SGHTA, CDR2 FQGNSA. The CDR3 nucleotides are TGTGCCAGCACCACCGGGACAGGGGGAAACATTCAGTACTTC. Amino acids: CASTTGTGGNIQYF.

The table lists this clonotype with many counts. The chain joins TRBV28 to TRBJ2-1; D is unresolved. V gave up 1 base and J gave up 0 bases, with 10 bases separating them. Germline loops: CDR1 MDHEN, CDR2 SYDVKM. This CDR3 region has 16 residues. CDR3 protein: CASSLSPPSSYNEQFF. The CDR3 bases are TGTGCCAGCAGTTTATCGCCCCCTTCCTCCTACAATGAGCAGTTCTTC.

This clonotype was seen ten or more times. CDR3 nucleotides: TGTGCCAGCAGCCCTACAGCGGGAGAGGGCTACAATGAGCAGTTCTTC. It translates to CASSPTAGEGYNEQFF. V gene TRBV7-2 combines with J gene TRBJ2-1; TRBD2 matches 8 bases. The CDR3 sequence is 16 residues long. J was trimmed by 3 bases and V by 5 bases; bases with no gene match: 9. Germline loops: CDR1 SGHTA, CDR2 FQGNSA. Variable domain in full (rest from reference TRBV7-2 and TRBJ2-1): GAGVSQSPSNKVTEKGKDVELRCDPISGHTALYWYRQSLGQGLEFLIYFQGNSAPDKSGLPSDRFSAERTGGSVSTLTIQRTQQEDSAVYLCASSPTAGEGYNEQFFGPGTRLTVL.

This clonotype was counted ten times or more. This rearrangement joins TRBV6-1 to TRBJ1-1; D is unclear. CDR1 and CDR2 from the germline V gene are MNHNS and SASEGT. The CDR3 has 14 residues. The V and J ends lost 6 bases and 0 bases respectively, with 11 bases between them. CDR3 protein: CASRKVGLNTEAFF. The CDR3 DNA sequence: TGTGCCAGCAGGAAGGTCGGATTGAACACTGAAGCTTTCTTT.

This clonotype was counted ten times or more. The chain recombines TRBV7-2 with TRBJ2-7, with TRBD1 identical over 9 bases. The CDR3 contains 17 residues. Per the germline V gene, CDR1 is SGHTA and CDR2 is FQGNSA. The V segment lost 1 base and the J segment 4 bases; nucleotides outside the gene matches: 11. The CDR3 sequence: CASSLVPPTGGRYEQYF. Here the CDR3 DNA reads TGTGCCAGCAGCTTAGTCCCTCCAACAGGGGGCAGGTACGAGCAGTACTTC.

J is TRBJ2-7 and V is TRBV7-9; 8 nucleotides agree with TRBD2. V lost 8 bases and J lost 4; bases outside the gene matches: 25. The CDR3 loop spans 19 amino acids. CDR1 is SEHNR, CDR2 FQNEAQ, per germline (reference sequence). The chain's CDR3 is CASDEPRPGLETGMYEQYF. DNA for the CDR3: TGTGCCAGCGATGAACCGCGACCGGGACTAGAAACCGGTATGTACGAGCAGTACTTC. Combining the CDR3 with reference TRBV7-9 and TRBJ2-7 gives the whole variable domain DTGVSQNPRHKITKRGQNVTFRCDPISEHNRLYWYRQTLGQGPEFLTYFQNEAQLEKSRLLSDRFSAERPKGSFSTLEIQRTEQGDSAMYLCASDEPRPGLETGMYEQYFGPGTRLTVT.

This clonotype occurred many times. The rearrangement uses TRBV6-1 and TRBJ1-1; D gene ambiguous. With 6 bases removed from V and 4 bases from J, the gap between germline ends came to 12 bases. Germline CDR1 MNHNS, CDR2 SASEGT. The CDR3 sequence is 13 residues long. CDR3 sequence: CASRVSLVTEAFF. As DNA, the CDR3 is TGTGCCAGCAGGGTGTCGTTGGTCACTGAAGCTTTCTTT.

This clonotype came up many times. The chain combines TRBV12-3 or TRBV12-4 with TRBJ2-2; 7 bases are a match to TRBD2. The CDR3 is made up of 19 amino acids. With V trimmed by 6 bases and J by 6 bases, 22 bases remained unmatched. CDR3 in amino acids: CASRDVSAGLREAAGELFF. CDR3 coding DNA: TGTGCCAGCAGAGACGTCTCAGCGGGATTACGTGAGGCGGCCGGGGAGCTGTTTTTT.

This clonotype was detected ten times or more. The chain recombines TRBV3-1 with TRBJ1-6, with 8 bases that match TRBD1. Germline loops: CDR1 LGHDT, CDR2 YNNKEL (reference sequence). With 4 bases clipped from V and 8 bases from J, the junction kept 4 bases outside the gene matches. This CDR3 has 14 residues. The CDR3 coding sequence is TGTGCCAGCAGCCTCGGACAGGGAGATTCACCCCTCCACTTT. This translates into CASSLGQGDSPLHF.